Listed below are T cell receptor beta chains from one sample, sequenced in a study of healthy donors' naive CD4 and CD8 T cells. TCRdb ran MiXCR on the reads and lists one entry per CDR3 protein. Among around 180,000 distinct CDR3 sequences listed, 65% to 75% were seen once. The sample taken for sequencing was naive CD4+ and CD8+ T cells sorted from blood, pooled from several donors. Source of these receptors: a pool of human donors in good health; the sample pools cells from several healthy donors. CDR3s include the opening cysteine and the closing phenylalanine or tryptophan. D genes are given only for firm matches. The size field is filled for only some rows; it gives once, few, many or a size class.

CDR3aa | d_gene | abundance | j_gene | v_gene
CSVEDLAGTGEETQYF | TRBD1 | NA | TRBJ2-5 | TRBV29-1
CASTTPGTSGGLSYNEQFF | TRBD2 | NA | TRBJ2-1 | TRBV12-3/TRBV12-4
CSARPQGYQPQHF | NA | NA | TRBJ1-5 | TRBV20-1
CASSMVAGTRSYEQYF | NA | NA | TRBJ2-7 | TRBV19
CASSPPGGTANYGYTF | TRBD1 | NA | TRBJ1-2 | TRBV18
CASSFDFNTGELFF | NA | NA | TRBJ2-2 | TRBV5-5
CASSEVGTDTQYF | NA | NA | TRBJ2-3 | TRBV6-1
CASRLSPGNTIYF | NA | NA | TRBJ1-3 | TRBV27
CASSDGGLQGGNEQFF | NA | NA | TRBJ2-1 | TRBV6-1
CSVEQSSGPSYEQYF | TRBD2 | NA | TRBJ2-7 | TRBV29-1
CASSDGQSTDTQYF | NA | NA | TRBJ2-3 | TRBV2
CSARESNGYTF | NA | once | TRBJ1-2 | TRBV20-1
CASSSRAGVTDTQYF | TRBD2 | NA | TRBJ2-3 | TRBV13
CAVGPSSYNEQFF | NA | NA | TRBJ2-1 | TRBV19
CASSGRGLAPPYEQYF | TRBD2 | NA | TRBJ2-7 | TRBV2
CSADPRGTGGEQYF | TRBD1 | NA | TRBJ2-7 | TRBV20-1
CASSYGGSGDTQYF | TRBD2 | few | TRBJ2-3 | TRBV6-6
CASSRDDETQYF | NA | NA | TRBJ2-5 | TRBV27
CASTTTANYGYTF | NA | few | TRBJ1-2 | TRBV19
CSVVWGQTDGYTF | TRBD1 | NA | TRBJ1-2 | TRBV29-1
CSALKREGFDEQYF | TRBD2 | few | TRBJ2-7 | TRBV20-1
CASSLAVQETQYF | NA | few | TRBJ2-5 | TRBV5-5
CASSWVNYGYTF | NA | NA | TRBJ1-2 | TRBV19
CSVVRGVSYNEQFF | NA | NA | TRBJ2-1 | TRBV29-1
CSVTLSVLEDQYEQYF | NA | once | TRBJ2-7 | TRBV29-1
CASSPATGTYEQYF | NA | NA | TRBJ2-7 | TRBV19
CASSEPTTEAFF | NA | once | TRBJ1-1 | TRBV6-1
CASSPGLALDEQFF | TRBD2 | NA | TRBJ2-1 | TRBV19
CASRARGRPYEQYF | NA | once | TRBJ2-7 | TRBV6-2/TRBV6-3
CASSYSFKGARETQYF | TRBD1 | NA | TRBJ2-5 | TRBV6-5
CSVHRPQHF | NA | few | TRBJ1-5 | TRBV29-1
CASSSRQGVRDTQYF | TRBD1 | NA | TRBJ2-3 | TRBV4-1
CASSLRTIPYNSPLHF | NA | NA | TRBJ1-6 | TRBV19
CASRIRRDRDSMGTQYF | TRBD1 | NA | TRBJ2-3 | TRBV6-5